This entry features one TCR beta chain sequence. Its antigen is unknown. The data are from a study of cytomegalovirus exposure and HLA in healthy donors. Overall study context: For the approximately 420 genotyped donors, more than 65% fell within the Caucasian-associated ancestry cluster. Study-wide findings and caveats: The majority of TCR sequences were rare, yet some public TCRs appeared in many donors. Across HLA loci, a later analysis found differing TCR association rates, with DRB1 most and HLA-C fewest.

Primers for the PCR totalled 60 Vbeta and 13 Jbeta. TCRdb's copy holds only in-frame clones and misses some; the assay was immunoSEQ multiplex PCR. The sample lists about 170,000 clones; 80% were seen once. Unmatched junction bases numbered 5, after V lost 5 bases and J lost 4 bases. The germline CDR1 and CDR2 sequences are SQVTM and ANQGSEA. The CDR3 contains 14 residues. Sequencing used PBMCs. V is TRBV29-1 and J is TRBJ2-2; the match to TRBD1 covers 9 bases. The receptor's source is a woman aged 50 to 65 in good health and CMV-seropositive. In DNA form, the CDR3 reads TGCAGCGTTACCCGGGACAGGGCCACCGGGGAGCTGTTTTTT. It encodes CSVTRDRATGELFF.